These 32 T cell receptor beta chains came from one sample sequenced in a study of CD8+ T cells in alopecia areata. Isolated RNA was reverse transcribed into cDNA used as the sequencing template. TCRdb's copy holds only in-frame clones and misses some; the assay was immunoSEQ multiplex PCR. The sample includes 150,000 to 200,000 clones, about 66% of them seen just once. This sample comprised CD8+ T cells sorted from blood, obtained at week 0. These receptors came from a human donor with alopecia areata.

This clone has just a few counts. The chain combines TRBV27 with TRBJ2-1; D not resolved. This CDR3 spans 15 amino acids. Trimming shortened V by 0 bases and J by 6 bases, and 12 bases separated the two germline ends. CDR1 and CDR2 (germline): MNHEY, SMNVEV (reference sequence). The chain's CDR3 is CASSLSRQFFNEQFF. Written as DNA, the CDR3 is TGTGCCAGCAGTTTATCGAGGCAGTTTTTCAATGAGCAGTTCTTC.

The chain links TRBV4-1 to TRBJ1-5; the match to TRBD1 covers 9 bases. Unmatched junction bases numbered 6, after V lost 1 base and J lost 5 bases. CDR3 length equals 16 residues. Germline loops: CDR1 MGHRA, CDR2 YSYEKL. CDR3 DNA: TGCGCCAGCAGCCAAGGCGGGGACAGGGCCTATCAGCCCCAGCATTTT. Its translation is CASSQGGDRAYQPQHF.

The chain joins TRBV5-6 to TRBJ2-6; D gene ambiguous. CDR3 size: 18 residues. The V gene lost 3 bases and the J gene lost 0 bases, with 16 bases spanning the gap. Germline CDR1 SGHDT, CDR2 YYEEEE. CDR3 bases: TGTGCCAGCAGCTACCCGGAAACACGAGCCTCTGGGGCCAACGTCCTGACTTTC. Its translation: CASSYPETRASGANVLTF.

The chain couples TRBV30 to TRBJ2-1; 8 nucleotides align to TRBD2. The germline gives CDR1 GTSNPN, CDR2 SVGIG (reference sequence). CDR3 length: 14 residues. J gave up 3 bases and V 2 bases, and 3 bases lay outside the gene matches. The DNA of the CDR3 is TGTGCCTGGAGTACTCGGGGGGGCTACAATGAGCAGTTCTTC. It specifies CAWSTRGGYNEQFF.

Here the CDR3 reads CASSSSGAASTDTQYF. DNA for the CDR3: TGCGCCAGCAGCTCAAGCGGGGCCGCTAGCACAGATACGCAGTATTTT. The chain recombines TRBV5-1 with TRBJ2-3, with 7 bases matching TRBD2. The CDR3 is 16 amino acids. V dropped 3 bases and J dropped 0; count of bases not matched to a gene: 7. The germline gives CDR1 SGHRS, CDR2 YFSETQ.

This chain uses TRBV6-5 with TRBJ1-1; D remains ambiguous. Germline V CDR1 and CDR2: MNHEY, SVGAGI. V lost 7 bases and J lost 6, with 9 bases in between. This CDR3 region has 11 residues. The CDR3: CASIGSAEAFF. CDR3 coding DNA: TGTGCCAGCATCGGGTCGGCTGAAGCTTTCTTT.

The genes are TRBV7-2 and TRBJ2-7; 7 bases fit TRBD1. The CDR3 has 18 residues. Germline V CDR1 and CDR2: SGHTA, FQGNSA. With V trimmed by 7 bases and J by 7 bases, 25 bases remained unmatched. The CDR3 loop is CASTPYAGPKGAFGEQYF. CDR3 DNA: TGTGCCAGCACCCCCTACGCGGGCCCCAAGGGGGCTTTTGGGGAGCAGTACTTC.

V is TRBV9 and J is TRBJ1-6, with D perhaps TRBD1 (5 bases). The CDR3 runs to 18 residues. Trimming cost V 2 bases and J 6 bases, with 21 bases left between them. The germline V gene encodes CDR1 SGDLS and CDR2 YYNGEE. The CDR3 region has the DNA TGTGCCAGCAGCGTTCTACCCCGGCCTGCAGGGTTTAATTCACCCCTCCACTTT. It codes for CASSVLPRPAGFNSPLHF.

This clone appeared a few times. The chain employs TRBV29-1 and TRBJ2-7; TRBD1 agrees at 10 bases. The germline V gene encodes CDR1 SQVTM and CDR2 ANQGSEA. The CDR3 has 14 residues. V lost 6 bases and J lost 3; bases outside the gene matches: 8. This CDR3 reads CSVSHGTGDYEQYF. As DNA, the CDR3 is TGCAGCGTCTCCCACGGGACAGGGGACTACGAGCAGTACTTC.

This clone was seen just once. CDR3 region: CASSFYRGPPPTGELFF. The DNA of the CDR3 is TGTGCCAGCAGCTTTTATCGGGGGCCACCGCCCACCGGGGAGCTGTTTTTT. This chain uses TRBV9 with TRBJ2-2; D is perhaps TRBD1 or TRBD2 (6 bases each). Looked up from germline, CDR1 is SGDLS and CDR2 is YYNGEE. The CDR3 has 17 residues. Trimming left V 4 bases short and J 4 bases short, with 20 bases between.

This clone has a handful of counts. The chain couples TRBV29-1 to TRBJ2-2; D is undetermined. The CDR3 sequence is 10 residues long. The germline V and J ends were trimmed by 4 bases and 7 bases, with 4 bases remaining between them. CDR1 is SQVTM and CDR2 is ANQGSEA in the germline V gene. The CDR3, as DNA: TGCAGCGTTGGGGACGGGGAGCTGTTTTTT. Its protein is CSVGDGELFF.

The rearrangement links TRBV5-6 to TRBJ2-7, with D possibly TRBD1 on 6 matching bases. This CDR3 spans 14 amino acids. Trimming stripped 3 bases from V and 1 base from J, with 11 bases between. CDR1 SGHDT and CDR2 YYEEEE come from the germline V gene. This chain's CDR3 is CASSWGRGSYEQYF. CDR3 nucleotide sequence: TGTGCCAGCAGCTGGGGCAGGGGATCCTACGAGCAGTACTTC.

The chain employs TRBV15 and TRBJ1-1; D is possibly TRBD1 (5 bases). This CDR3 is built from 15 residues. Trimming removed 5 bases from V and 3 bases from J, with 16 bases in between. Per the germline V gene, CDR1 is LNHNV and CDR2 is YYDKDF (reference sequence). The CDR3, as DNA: TGTGCCACCAGCTCCCGGGGCCAACCAGACACTGAAGCTTTCTTT. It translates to CATSSRGQPDTEAFF.

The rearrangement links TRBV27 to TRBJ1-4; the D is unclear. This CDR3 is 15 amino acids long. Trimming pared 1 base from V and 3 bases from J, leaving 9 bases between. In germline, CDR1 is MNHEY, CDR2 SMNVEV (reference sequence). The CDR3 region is CASSLFLGANEKLFF. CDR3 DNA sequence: TGTGCCAGCAGTTTATTTTTGGGAGCTAATGAAAAACTGTTTTTT.

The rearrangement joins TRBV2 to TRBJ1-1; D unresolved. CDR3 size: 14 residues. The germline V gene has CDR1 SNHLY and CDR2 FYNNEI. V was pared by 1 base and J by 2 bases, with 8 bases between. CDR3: CASSEVGVNTEAFF. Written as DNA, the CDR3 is TGTGCCAGCAGTGAAGTCGGGGTCAACACTGAAGCTTTCTTT.

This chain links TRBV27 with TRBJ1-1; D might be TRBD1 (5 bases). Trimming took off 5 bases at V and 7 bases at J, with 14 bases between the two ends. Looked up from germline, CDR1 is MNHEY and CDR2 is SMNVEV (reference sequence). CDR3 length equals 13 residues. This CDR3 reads CASSPGARGEAFF. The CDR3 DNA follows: TGTGCCAGCAGTCCTGGGGCAAGAGGTGAAGCTTTCTTT.

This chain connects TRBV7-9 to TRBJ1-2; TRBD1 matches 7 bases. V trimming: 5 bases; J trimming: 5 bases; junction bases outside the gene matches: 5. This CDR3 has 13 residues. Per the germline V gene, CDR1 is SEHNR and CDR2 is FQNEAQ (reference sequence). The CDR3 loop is CASSHDRAYGYTF. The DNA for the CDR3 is TGTGCCAGCAGCCACGACAGGGCGTATGGCTACACCTTC.

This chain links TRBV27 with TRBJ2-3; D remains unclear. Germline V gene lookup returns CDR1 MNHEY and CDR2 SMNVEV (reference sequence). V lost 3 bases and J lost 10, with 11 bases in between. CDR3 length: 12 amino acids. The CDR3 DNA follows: TGTGCCAGCAGTTTGACACCGGCGGCGCAGTATTTT. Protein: CASSLTPAAQYF.

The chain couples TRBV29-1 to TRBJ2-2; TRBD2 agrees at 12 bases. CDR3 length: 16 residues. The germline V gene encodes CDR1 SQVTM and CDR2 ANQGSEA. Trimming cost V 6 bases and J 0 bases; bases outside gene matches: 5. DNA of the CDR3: TGCAGCGTCGCCGGGACTAGCGGGCCGAACACCGGGGAGCTGTTTTTT. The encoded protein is CSVAGTSGPNTGELFF.

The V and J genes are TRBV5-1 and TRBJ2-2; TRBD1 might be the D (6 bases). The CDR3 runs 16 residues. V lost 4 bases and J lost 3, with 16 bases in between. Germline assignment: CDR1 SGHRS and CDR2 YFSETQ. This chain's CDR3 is CASSQGGFRDTGELFF. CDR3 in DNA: TGCGCCAGCAGCCAAGGGGGTTTTAGGGACACCGGGGAGCTGTTTTTT.

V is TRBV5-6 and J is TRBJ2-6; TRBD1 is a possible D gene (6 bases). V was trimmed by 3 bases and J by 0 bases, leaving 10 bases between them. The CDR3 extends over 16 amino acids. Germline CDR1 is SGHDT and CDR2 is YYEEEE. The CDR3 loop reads CASSSYRVSGANVLTF. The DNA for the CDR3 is TGTGCCAGCAGCTCTTACAGGGTCTCTGGGGCCAACGTCCTGACTTTC.

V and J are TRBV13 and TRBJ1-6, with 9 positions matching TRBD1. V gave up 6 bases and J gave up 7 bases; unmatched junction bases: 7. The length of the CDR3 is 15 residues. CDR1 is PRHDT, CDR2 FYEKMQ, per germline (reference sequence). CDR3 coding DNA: TGTGCCAGCAGAGAACAGGGGGCCGGCAATTCACCCCTCCACTTT. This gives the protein CASREQGAGNSPLHF.

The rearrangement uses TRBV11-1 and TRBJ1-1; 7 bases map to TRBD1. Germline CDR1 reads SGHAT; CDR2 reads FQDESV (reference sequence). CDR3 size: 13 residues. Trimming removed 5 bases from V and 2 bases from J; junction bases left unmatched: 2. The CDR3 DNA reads TGTGCCAGCAGCAGGACAGGCAACACTGAAGCTTTCTTT. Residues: CASSRTGNTEAFF.

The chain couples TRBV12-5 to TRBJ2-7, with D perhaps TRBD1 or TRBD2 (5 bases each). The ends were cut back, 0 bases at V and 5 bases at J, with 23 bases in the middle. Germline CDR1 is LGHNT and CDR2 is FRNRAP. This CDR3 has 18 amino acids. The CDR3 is CASGLVPSGSPWGDEQYF. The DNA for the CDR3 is TGTGCTAGTGGTTTGGTCCCCTCAGGGAGTCCCTGGGGTGACGAGCAGTACTTC.

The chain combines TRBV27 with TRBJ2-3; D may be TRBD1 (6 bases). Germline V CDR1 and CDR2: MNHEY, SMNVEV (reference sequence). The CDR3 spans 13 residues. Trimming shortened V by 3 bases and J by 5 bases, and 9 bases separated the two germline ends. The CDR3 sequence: CASSLIRGDTQYF. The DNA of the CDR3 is TGTGCCAGCAGTTTGATCAGGGGAGATACGCAGTATTTT.

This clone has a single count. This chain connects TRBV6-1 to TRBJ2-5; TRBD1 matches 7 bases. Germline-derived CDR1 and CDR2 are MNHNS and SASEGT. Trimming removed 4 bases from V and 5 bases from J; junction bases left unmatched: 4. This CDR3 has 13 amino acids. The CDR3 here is CASSGQGRETQYF. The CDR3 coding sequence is TGTGCCAGCAGTGGACAGGGTCGGGAGACCCAGTACTTC.

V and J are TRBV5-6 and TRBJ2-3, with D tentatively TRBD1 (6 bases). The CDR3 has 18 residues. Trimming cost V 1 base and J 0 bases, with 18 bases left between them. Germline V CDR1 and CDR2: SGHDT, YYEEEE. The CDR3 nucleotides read TGTGCCAGCAGCTTGAGACAGGACTTGACTCCGAGCACAGATACGCAGTATTTT. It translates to CASSLRQDLTPSTDTQYF.

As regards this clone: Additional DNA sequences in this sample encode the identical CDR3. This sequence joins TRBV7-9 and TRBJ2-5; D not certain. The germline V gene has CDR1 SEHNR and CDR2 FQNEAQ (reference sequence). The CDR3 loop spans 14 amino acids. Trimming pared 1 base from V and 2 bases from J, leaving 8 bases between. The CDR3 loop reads CASSLVGQQETQYF. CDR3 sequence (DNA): TGTGCCAGCAGCTTAGTTGGGCAGCAAGAGACCCAGTACTTC.

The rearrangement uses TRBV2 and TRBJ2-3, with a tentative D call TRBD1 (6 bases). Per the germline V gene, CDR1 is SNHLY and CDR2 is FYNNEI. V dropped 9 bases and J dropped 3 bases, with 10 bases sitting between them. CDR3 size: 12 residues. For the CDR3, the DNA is TGTGCCAGAAGGCAGGGGACAGATACGCAGTATTTT. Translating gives CARRQGTDTQYF. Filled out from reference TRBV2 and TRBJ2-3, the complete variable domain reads EPEVTQTPSHQVTQMGQEVILRCVPISNHLYFYWYRQILGQKVEFLVSFYNNEISEKSEIFDDQFSVERPDGSNFTLKIRSTKLEDSAMYFCARRQGTDTQYFGPGTRLTVL.

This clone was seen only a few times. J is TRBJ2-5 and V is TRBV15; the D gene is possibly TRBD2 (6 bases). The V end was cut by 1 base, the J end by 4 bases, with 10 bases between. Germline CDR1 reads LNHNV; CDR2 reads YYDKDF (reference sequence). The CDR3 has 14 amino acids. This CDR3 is CATSRVLAGETQYF. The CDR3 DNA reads TGTGCCACCAGCAGAGTACTAGCCGGAGAGACCCAGTACTTC.

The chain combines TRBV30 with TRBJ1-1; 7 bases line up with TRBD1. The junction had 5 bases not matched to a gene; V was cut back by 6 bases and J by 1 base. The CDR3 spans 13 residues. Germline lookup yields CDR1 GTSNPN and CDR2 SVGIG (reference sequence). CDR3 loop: CACARGENTEAFF. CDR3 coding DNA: TGTGCCTGTGCCAGGGGGGAGAACACTGAAGCTTTCTTT.

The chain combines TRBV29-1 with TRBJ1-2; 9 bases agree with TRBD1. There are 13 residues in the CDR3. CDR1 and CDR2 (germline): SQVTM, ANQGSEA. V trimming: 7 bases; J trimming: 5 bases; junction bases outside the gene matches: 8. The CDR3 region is CSGTGQGSYGYTF. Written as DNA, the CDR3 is TGCAGCGGCACCGGACAGGGGAGTTATGGCTACACCTTC.